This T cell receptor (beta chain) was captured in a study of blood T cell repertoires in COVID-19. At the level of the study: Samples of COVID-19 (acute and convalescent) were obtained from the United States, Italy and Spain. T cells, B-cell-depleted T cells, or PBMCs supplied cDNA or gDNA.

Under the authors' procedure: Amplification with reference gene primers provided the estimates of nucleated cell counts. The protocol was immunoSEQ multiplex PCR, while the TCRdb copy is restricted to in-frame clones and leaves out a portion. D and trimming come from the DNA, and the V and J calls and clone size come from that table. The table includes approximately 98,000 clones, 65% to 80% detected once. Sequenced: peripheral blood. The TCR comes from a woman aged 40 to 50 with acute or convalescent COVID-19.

The CDR3 DNA reads as TGCGCCAGCAGCTTGGGACGGGGGACAGGGGACACCGGGGAGCTGTTTTTT. It is translated as CASSLGRGTGDTGELFF. The chain combines TRBV5-1 with TRBJ2-2, with 10 positions matching TRBD1. V dropped 0 bases and J dropped 3; count of bases not matched to a gene: 5. Germline V gene data show CDR1 as SGHRS and CDR2 as YFSETQ. The CDR3 is 17 residues long. Complete variable domain (other parts from reference TRBV5-1 and TRBJ2-2): KAGVTQTPRYLIKTRGQQVTLSCSPISGHRSVSWYQQTPGQGLQFLFEYFSETQRNKGNFPGRFSGRQFSNSRSEMNVSTLELGDSALYLCASSLGRGTGDTGELFFGEGSRLTVL.